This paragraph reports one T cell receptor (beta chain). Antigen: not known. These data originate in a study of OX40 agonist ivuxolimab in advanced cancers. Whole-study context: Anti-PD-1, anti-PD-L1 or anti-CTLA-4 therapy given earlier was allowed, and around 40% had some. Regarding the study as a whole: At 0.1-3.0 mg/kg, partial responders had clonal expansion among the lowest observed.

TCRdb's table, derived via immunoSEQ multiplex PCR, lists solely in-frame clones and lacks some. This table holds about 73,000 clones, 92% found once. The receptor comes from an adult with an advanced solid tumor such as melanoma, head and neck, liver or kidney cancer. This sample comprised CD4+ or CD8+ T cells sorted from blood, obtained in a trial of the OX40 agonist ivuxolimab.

CDR3 nucleotides: TGTGCCAGCAGCTTGGCGGGCCCCGGCTACGAGCAGTACTTC. Residues: CASSLAGPGYEQYF. The chain joins TRBV5-5 to TRBJ2-7; D is unclear. With 0 bases removed from V and 3 bases from J, the gap between germline ends came to 10 bases. This CDR3 spans 14 amino acids. Germline V gives CDR1 SGHKS, CDR2 YYEKEE (reference sequence).